This entry describes one T cell receptor beta chain. The CDR3 loop spans 14 amino acids. Deletions cut 5 bases from V and 3 bases from J, with 14 bases between. Looked up from germline, CDR1 is MDHEN and CDR2 is SYDVKM. This sample is drawn from a study of radiotherapy plus CTLA-4 blockade in lung cancer. Sequencing was performed with immunoSEQ multiplex PCR; in TCRdb, only in-frame clones are kept and a portion is missing. The data show around 37,000 clones, roughly 70% seen once. The receptor's source is a human donor with non-small cell lung cancer that progressed on radiotherapy plus ipilimumab. The chain uses TRBV28 and TRBJ2-7; D call uncertain. The material was peripheral blood, obtained from a patient treated with radiotherapy plus ipilimumab. The CDR3 here is CASSPPDRDYEQYF. The CDR3 nucleotides read TGTGCCAGCAGTCCGCCCGACCGAGACTACGAGCAGTACTTC.